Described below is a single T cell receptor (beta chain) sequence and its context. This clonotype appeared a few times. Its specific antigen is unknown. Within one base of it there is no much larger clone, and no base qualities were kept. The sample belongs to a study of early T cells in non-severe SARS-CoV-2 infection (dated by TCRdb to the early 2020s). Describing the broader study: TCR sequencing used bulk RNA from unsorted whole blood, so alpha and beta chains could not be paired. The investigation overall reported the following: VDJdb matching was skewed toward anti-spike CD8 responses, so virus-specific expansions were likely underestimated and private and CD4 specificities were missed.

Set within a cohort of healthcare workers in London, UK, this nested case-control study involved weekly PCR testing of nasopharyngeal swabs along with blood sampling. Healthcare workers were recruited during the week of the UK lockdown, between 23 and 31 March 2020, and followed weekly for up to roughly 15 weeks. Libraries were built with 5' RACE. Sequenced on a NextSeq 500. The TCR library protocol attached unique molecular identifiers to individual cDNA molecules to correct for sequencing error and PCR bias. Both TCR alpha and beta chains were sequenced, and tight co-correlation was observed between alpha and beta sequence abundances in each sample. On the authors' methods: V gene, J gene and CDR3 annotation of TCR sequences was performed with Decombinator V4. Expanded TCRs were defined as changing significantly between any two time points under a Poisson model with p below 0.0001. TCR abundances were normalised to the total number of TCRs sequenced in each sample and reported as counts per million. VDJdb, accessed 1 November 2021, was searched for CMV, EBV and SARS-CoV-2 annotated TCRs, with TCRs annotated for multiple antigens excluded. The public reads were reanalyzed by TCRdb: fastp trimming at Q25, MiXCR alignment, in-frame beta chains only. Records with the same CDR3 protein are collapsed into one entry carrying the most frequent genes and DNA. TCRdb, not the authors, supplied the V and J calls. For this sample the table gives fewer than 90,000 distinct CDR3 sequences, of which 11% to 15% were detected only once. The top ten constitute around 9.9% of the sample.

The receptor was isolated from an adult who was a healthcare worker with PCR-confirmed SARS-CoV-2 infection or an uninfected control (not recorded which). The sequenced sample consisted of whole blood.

The CDR3 sequence is CASSPSAQANYGYTF. The DNA sequence is TGTGCCAGCTCACCTTCAGCACAAGCTAACTATGGCTACACCTTC. The chain links TRBV18 with TRBJ1-2, with the D segment identity uncertain. V and J are truncated by 3 bases and 0 bases respectively, leaving an intervening sequence of 11 bases. Counted from cysteine to phenylalanine, this CDR3 has 15 amino acids. Only the CDR3 DNA stays, 45 bases, in frame from base 1. Based on the germline V gene, the CDR1 and CDR2 sequences are KGHSH and LQKENI. Outside the CDR3, residues come from the reference TRBV18 and TRBJ1-2 proteins, so the full variable domain is: NAGVMQNPRHLVRRRGQEARLRCSPMKGHSHVYWYRQLPEEGLKFMVYLQKENIIDESGMPKERFSAEFPKEGPSILRIQQVVRGDSAAYFCASSPSAQANYGYTFGSGTRLTVV.